This T cell receptor beta chain was documented in a study of blood T cell repertoires in COVID-19. Study overall: T cells, B-cell-depleted T cells, or PBMCs provided the cDNA or gDNA that served as material.

Measured with immunoSEQ multiplex PCR; TCRdb has only the in-frame clones, and not every one. Altogether about 82,000 clones are present, roughly 80% being singletons, with the ten largest covering 12%. Germline V gene data show CDR1 as SEHNR and CDR2 as FQNEAQ (reference sequence). The CDR3 is 15 residues long. V dropped 5 bases and J dropped 0; count of bases not matched to a gene: 5. Sequenced: peripheral blood. The clonotype originates from a woman aged 40 to 50 with active or convalescent COVID-19. The V and J genes are TRBV7-9 and TRBJ1-1, with 8 bases that match TRBD1. CDR3 in amino acids: CASSAGTGVNTEAFF. The CDR3, as DNA: TGTGCCAGCAGCGCCGGGACAGGCGTGAACACTGAAGCTTTCTTT.